This T cell receptor beta chain emerged from a study of spatial heterogeneity in lung cancer. This clonotype occurred many times. The CDR3 has 13 amino acids. V lost 7 bases, J lost 1 base, and 5 bases lay in between. Germline CDR1 reads MNHEY; CDR2 reads SVGEGT. Time point specified: sample taken at primary tumor resection. Whole RNA, which was extracted from tumor, nontumor lung tissue or frozen PBMC, was sequenced without any cell sorting. The cohort: approximately 66 early-stage, untreated non-small cell lung cancer patients. TCRdb called the 5' RACE reads again in MiXCR, with one record for every CDR3 protein. Found here are some 45,000 distinct CDR3 sequences, approximately 10% of them singletons; the top ten hold roughly 40%.

The chain has TRBV6-2 or TRBV6-3 and TRBJ2-6; no definite D call. The sequence was obtained from a female donor with early-stage non-small cell lung cancer. Sequenced here: PBMCs, sampled at surgery. The CDR3 region is CASTKSGANVLTF. The CDR3 coding sequence is TGTGCCAGCACCAAATCTGGGGCCAACGTCCTGACTTTC.